The 2 T cell receptor beta chains listed next were all sequenced from one sample in a study of sequential checkpoint blockade in melanoma. Using immunoSEQ multiplex PCR, the repertoire was profiled, and TCRdb retains in-frame clones only, with some absent. Among 15,000 to 20,000 clones, around 76% were seen once, and the ten largest hold 34%. Treatment defined: randomized to nivolumab then ipilimumab (arm A) or the reverse (arm B). The source was CD8+ T cells sorted from blood (inferred from file names), collected from a patient given nivolumab and ipilimumab in sequence. These receptors all come from a human donor with melanoma.

The count of this clone is one. The chain uses TRBV6-6 and TRBJ1-2; 7 bases are a match to TRBD1. CDR1 MNHNY and CDR2 SVGAGI come from the germline V gene (reference sequence). V gave up 6 bases and J gave up 7 bases; unmatched junction bases: 8. The CDR3 covers 13 residues. The DNA for the CDR3 is TGTGCCAGCAGGGACGACAGGGAGGTTGGCTACACCTTC. It translates to CASRDDREVGYTF.

V usage is TRBV9 and J usage is TRBJ2-1; no definite D call. CDR1 is SGDLS, CDR2 YYNGEE, per germline. V was pared by 0 bases and J by 3 bases, with 4 bases between. The CDR3 length is 13 residues. The CDR3 is CASSVGYYNEQFF. The CDR3 region has the DNA TGTGCCAGCAGCGTAGGCTACTACAATGAGCAGTTCTTC.